The 31 T cell receptor beta chains below all came from one sample that was sequenced in a study of cytomegalovirus exposure and HLA in healthy donors. The PCR employed 60 Vbeta primers together with 13 Jbeta primers. Repertoires were generated with immunoSEQ multiplex PCR, while TCRdb's copy carries only in-frame clones and drops some. Of some 96,000 clones listed, roughly 76% are singletons. Sequencing was carried out using PBMCs. Receptors originate from a man aged 40-55 years in good health and CMV-seronegative.

The chain combines TRBV11-2 with TRBJ2-3; 9 bases fit TRBD2. Germline V CDR1 and CDR2: SGHAT, FQNNGV. The CDR3 totals 17 residues. Trimming took 0 bases from V and 8 from J; bases not matched to a gene: 12. CDR3 protein: CASSLDRAGGELSTQYF. In DNA, the CDR3 is TGTGCCAGCAGCTTAGATCGGGCGGGGGGGGAATTGAGTACGCAGTATTTT.

Details on this clone: Germline is not matched at one junction end, which may reflect a read error. The V call is TRBV23-1, the J call TRBJ2-7, with 8 bases lining up with TRBD2. TRBV23-1 is an ORF, and what it does is uncertain. This CDR3 is built from 15 residues. The CDR3 DNA reads TGTTGGTTCGGGAGGGAAAGTCGAACAAACTCCGAGCAGTACTTC. Translating gives CWFGRESRTNSEQYF.

The chain combines TRBV21-1 with TRBJ2-6; the table's D call TRBD1 went unverified against the DNA. TRBV21-1 has pseudogene status. This CDR3 is 16 amino acids long. The CDR3 loop reads CASSRQGMSGANVLTF. For the CDR3, the DNA is TGTGCCAGCAGCCGACAGGGAATGTCTGGGGCCAACGTCCTGACTTTC.

V and J are TRBV5-6 and TRBJ2-3; 7 positions agree with TRBD1. The CDR3 runs to 15 residues. The germline CDR1 and CDR2 sequences are SGHDT and YYEEEE. J was trimmed by 2 bases and V by 4 bases; bases with no gene match: 7. CDR3 DNA: TGTGCCAGCAGCCTCAGGACAGGATTCACAGATACGCAGTATTTT. It codes for CASSLRTGFTDTQYF.

V and J are TRBV7-9 and TRBJ2-5; tentative D call: TRBD1 (6 bases). The length of the CDR3 is 14 residues. Germline V CDR1 and CDR2: SEHNR, FQNEAQ (reference sequence). CDR3 sequence (DNA): TGTTCCACCTTACCAGGGGCCTCGGAAGAGACCCAGTACTTC. This translates into CSTLPGASEETQYF.

V is TRBV29-1 and J is TRBJ2-1; 7 nucleotides match TRBD1. Germline CDR1 is SQVTM and CDR2 is ANQGSEA. Trimming took 8 bases from V and 3 from J; bases not matched to a gene: 7. The length of the CDR3 is 13 residues. CDR3 protein: CSTTRDSYNEQFF. The CDR3 bases are TGCAGCACAACCCGGGACAGCTACAATGAGCAGTTCTTC.

The rearrangement joins TRBV2 to TRBJ1-6; 9 bases align to TRBD1. V was clipped by 7 bases and J by 9 bases; unmatched bases: 4. The germline CDR1 and CDR2 sequences are SNHLY and FYNNEI. The CDR3 contains 13 residues. CDR3 nucleotides: TGTGCCAGCAAGGGACAGGGTACTTCACCCCTCCACTTT. Its protein product is CASKGQGTSPLHF.

The J gene is TRBJ1-2, the V gene TRBV6-6; 7 nucleotides match TRBD1. The CDR3 covers 14 residues. Germline V gene sequence: CDR1 MNHNY, CDR2 SVGAGI (reference sequence). Losses at the gene ends were 0 bases for V and 6 bases for J; bases not matched to a gene: 4. CDR3 in amino acids: CASSYSGTAHGYTF. For the CDR3, the DNA is TGTGCCAGCAGTTACTCCGGGACAGCTCATGGCTACACCTTC.

J is TRBJ2-2 and V is TRBV18; 10 bases fit TRBD1. From germline, CDR1 is KGHSH and CDR2 LQKENI. CDR3 size: 16 residues. V lost 1 base, J lost 4 bases, and 3 bases stayed unmatched. This CDR3 reads CASSPQRDRGTGELFF. Written as DNA, the CDR3 is TGTGCCAGCTCACCACAACGGGACAGGGGCACCGGGGAGCTGTTTTTT. Drawing the rest from reference TRBV18 and TRBJ2-2, the complete variable domain is NAGVMQNPRHLVRRRGQEARLRCSPMKGHSHVYWYRQLPEEGLKFMVYLQKENIIDESGMPKERFSAEFPKEGPSILRIQQVVRGDSAAYFCASSPQRDRGTGELFFGEGSRLTVL.

This clone was picked up a small number of times. V and J are TRBV7-9 and TRBJ1-3; maybe TRBD1 (5 bases). Trimming shortened V by 0 bases and J by 4 bases, and 22 bases separated the two germline ends. The CDR3 length is 19 residues. Germline V gene lookup returns CDR1 SEHNR and CDR2 FQNEAQ (reference sequence). CDR3 sequence: CASSLAITGPTSAGNTIYF. The CDR3 DNA is TGTGCCAGCAGCTTAGCGATCACAGGACCTACTTCGGCGGGAAACACCATATATTTT.

This chain joins TRBV6-6 and TRBJ1-5, with D possibly TRBD1 on 6 matching bases. Trimming left V 7 bases short and J 6 bases short, with 22 bases between. From germline, CDR1 is MNHNY and CDR2 SVGAGI (reference sequence). The CDR3 contains 16 residues. In DNA form, the CDR3 reads TGTGCCAGCACCCTTACAACCCCAGGGGCTGGTCAGCCCCAGCATTTT. Its protein product is CASTLTTPGAGQPQHF.

The V call is TRBV4-2, the J call TRBJ2-1; 10 nucleotides align to TRBD1. There are 16 residues in the CDR3. Germline CDR1 LGHNA, CDR2 YNFKEQ. V was pared by 1 base and J by 9 bases, with 9 bases of the junction left unmatched. CDR3 region: CASSQGQGADWSEQFF. As DNA, the CDR3 is TGTGCCAGCAGCCAAGGACAGGGGGCAGATTGGAGTGAGCAGTTCTTC.

The chain employs TRBV30 and TRBJ2-1; a weak D match, TRBD2 (6 bases). There are 16 residues in the CDR3. Germline CDR1 and CDR2: GTSNPN and SVGIG (reference sequence). Trimming took 0 bases from V and 2 from J, leaving 14 bases between them. The CDR3 reads CAWSVGRLAPYNEQFF. In DNA, the CDR3 is TGTGCCTGGAGTGTTGGGAGGCTAGCGCCCTACAATGAGCAGTTCTTC.

A note on this clone: It may be a read error: a sequence one base away is much more abundant. The chain carries TRBV5-5 and TRBJ2-7; no firm D call. The germline gives CDR1 SGHKS, CDR2 YYEKEE (reference sequence). The CDR3 has 12 amino acids. The V gene lost 2 bases and the J gene lost 3 bases, with 6 bases spanning the gap. Here the CDR3 DNA reads TGTGCCAGCAGCTTCGTCTACTACGAGCAGTACTTC. Translated: CASSFVYYEQYF.

The chain has TRBV5-1 and TRBJ1-1; D may be TRBD1 (5 bases). Germline assignment: CDR1 SGHRS and CDR2 YFSETQ. The length of the CDR3 is 14 residues. The ends were cut back, 4 bases at V and 5 bases at J, with 15 bases in the middle. This chain's CDR3 is CASSRDGGDTEAFF. The CDR3 region has the DNA TGCGCCAGCAGCCGGGACGGGGGAGATACTGAAGCTTTCTTT.

The CDR3 here is CASSVAWGAEQYF. DNA of the CDR3: TGTGCCAGCAGCGTAGCCTGGGGCGCCGAGCAGTACTTC. This chain connects TRBV9 to TRBJ2-7; D perhaps matches TRBD1 (5 bases). V was trimmed by 0 bases and J by 6 bases, leaving 10 bases between them. CDR3 length: 13 residues. Germline assignment: CDR1 SGDLS and CDR2 YYNGEE.

The chain is built from TRBV7-9 and TRBJ1-1; TRBD1 might be the D (6 bases). The CDR3 is 14 amino acids. The ends were cut back, 5 bases at V and 7 bases at J, with 17 bases in the middle. The V gene's germline CDR1 is SEHNR and CDR2 FQNEAQ (reference sequence). The CDR3 bases are TGTGCCAGCAGCGACACCGGGACAAAGTTTGAAGCTTTCTTT. Protein: CASSDTGTKFEAFF.

This clone has a handful of counts. This chain's CDR3 is CASSQSTGSLTQYF. Here the CDR3 DNA reads TGTGCCAGCAGCCAATCCACAGGGTCCCTGACCCAGTACTTC. The chain couples TRBV9 to TRBJ2-5; possible D gene TRBD1, 6 bases. The V gene lost 4 bases and the J gene lost 7 bases, with 17 bases spanning the gap. Germline V gene lookup returns CDR1 SGDLS and CDR2 YYNGEE. This CDR3 comprises 14 residues.

The chain uses TRBV7-9 and TRBJ1-2, with D maybe TRBD1 (5 bases). The germline V gene has CDR1 SEHNR and CDR2 FQNEAQ (reference sequence). Trimming took off 6 bases at V and 8 bases at J, with 10 bases between the two ends. The CDR3 length is 11 residues. CDR3 DNA sequence: TGTGCCAGCAGTGTGGGGCGAGGCTACACCTTC. This sequence encodes CASSVGRGYTF.

The chain links TRBV11-2 to TRBJ1-2; TRBD1 is a possible D gene (5 bases). Germline CDR1 reads SGHAT; CDR2 reads FQNNGV. Trimming left V 3 bases short and J 13 bases short, with 12 bases between. CDR3 size: 11 residues. The chain's CDR3 is CASSLGQDLTF. The CDR3 DNA reads TGTGCCAGCAGCTTGGGGCAGGACCTCACCTTC. The entire variable domain, with the rest obtained from reference TRBV11-2 and TRBJ1-2, is as follows: EAGVAQSPRYKIIEKRQSVAFWCNPISGHATLYWYQQILGQGPKLLIQFQNNGVVDDSQLPKDRFSAERLKGVDSTLKIQPAKLEDSAVYLCASSLGQDLTFGSGTRLTVV.

The chain carries TRBV5-3 and TRBJ1-5; no firm D call. TRBV5-3 is given ORF status, its function remaining uncertain. The CDR3 loop spans 14 amino acids. Deletions cut 0 bases from V and 3 bases from J, with 7 bases between. CDR3 nucleotide sequence: TGTGCCAGAAGCTTGGATAGCACCAATCAGCCCCAGCATTTT. Translation: CARSLDSTNQPQHF.

The chain is built from TRBV13 and TRBJ2-4; 9 bases are a match to TRBD2. CDR3 length: 16 amino acids. In germline, CDR1 is PRHDT, CDR2 FYEKMQ (reference sequence). V lost 5 bases, J lost 4 bases, and 9 bases stayed unmatched. Here the CDR3 DNA reads TGTGCCAGCAGCGGGCCGAGTACTAGCGGGAAAAACATTCAGTACTTC. Translating gives CASSGPSTSGKNIQYF.

The chain employs TRBV4-1 and TRBJ1-5; D gene unclear. Looked up from germline, CDR1 is MGHRA and CDR2 is YSYEKL. The ends were cut back, 4 bases at V and 5 bases at J, with 15 bases in the middle. This CDR3 has 15 amino acids. CDR3 protein: CASSPGSAPDQPQHF. The CDR3 DNA follows: TGCGCCAGCAGCCCGGGGTCCGCTCCAGATCAGCCCCAGCATTTT.

This sequence joins TRBV4-1 and TRBJ2-6; TRBD1 matches 8 bases. The CDR3 has 16 residues. CDR1 and CDR2 from the germline V gene are MGHRA and YSYEKL. Losses at the gene ends were 7 bases for V and 3 bases for J; bases not matched to a gene: 8. The CDR3 loop reads CASNSDRVSGANVLTF. CDR3 nucleotides: TGCGCCAGCAACTCGGACAGGGTAAGTGGGGCCAACGTCCTGACTTTC.

This clone has a handful of counts. The V gene is TRBV28, the J gene TRBJ2-7; TRBD1 matches at 9 bases. Per the germline V gene, CDR1 is MDHEN and CDR2 is SYDVKM. This CDR3 is 15 amino acids long. J was trimmed by 4 bases and V by 2 bases; bases with no gene match: 6. The CDR3: CASSLTGGYLYEQYF. The CDR3 coding sequence is TGTGCCAGCAGTTTAACAGGGGGCTATTTGTACGAGCAGTACTTC.

The J gene is TRBJ2-7, the V gene TRBV29-1; 8 nucleotides align to TRBD1. Germline CDR1 and CDR2: SQVTM and ANQGSEA. The V and J ends lost 6 bases and 2 bases, in that order; junction bases with no gene match: 6. The CDR3 is made up of 13 amino acids. CDR3 sequence: CSVLTGDTYEQYF. CDR3 nucleotides: TGCAGCGTCCTGACAGGGGACACCTACGAGCAGTACTTC.

The chain recombines TRBV9 with TRBJ2-3; 7 bases line up with TRBD2. V shed 0 bases, J shed 4 bases, and the junction held 8 bases outside the gene matches. Germline V gene lookup returns CDR1 SGDLS and CDR2 YYNGEE. The CDR3 spans 16 residues. DNA for the CDR3: TGTGCCAGCAGCGTAGGGATCGGGAGGCCGGCAGATACGCAGTATTTT. It codes for CASSVGIGRPADTQYF.

The gene calls are TRBV5-1 and TRBJ2-3, with 9 positions matching TRBD2. Germline loops: CDR1 SGHRS, CDR2 YFSETQ. The ends lost 4 bases at V and 6 bases at J; junction bases unmatched: 6. The CDR3 covers 14 residues. The CDR3 reads CASSPGTSSDTQYF. For the CDR3, the DNA is TGCGCCAGCAGCCCCGGGACTAGCTCGGATACGCAGTATTTT.

This sequence joins TRBV9 and TRBJ1-1, with D hard to call. Between the trimmed V and J ends, which lost 1 base and 1 base, there was a span of 5 bases. Germline V gives CDR1 SGDLS, CDR2 YYNGEE. CDR3 size: 13 residues. The CDR3 sequence is CASSVTRNTEAFF. CDR3 coding DNA: TGTGCCAGCAGCGTAACCAGGAACACTGAAGCTTTCTTT.

This clone was detected once. The genes are TRBV5-1 and TRBJ2-1; 13 bases line up with TRBD2. The CDR3 loop spans 16 amino acids. Germline V gives CDR1 SGHRS, CDR2 YFSETQ. J lost 7 bases, V lost 1 base, and 5 bases had no gene match. The DNA for the CDR3 is TGCGCCAGCAGCTTGCGGACTAGCGGGAGTATTAATGAGCAGTTCTTC. This encodes CASSLRTSGSINEQFF.

The chain employs TRBV4-3 and TRBJ1-6; no clear D. In germline, CDR1 is LGHNA, CDR2 YSLEER. Trimming took off 0 bases at V and 5 bases at J, with 8 bases between the two ends. This CDR3 region has 15 residues. This CDR3 reads CASSQERHNNSPLHF. DNA of the CDR3: TGCGCCAGCAGCCAAGAACGCCACAATAATTCACCCCTCCACTTT.